This T cell receptor beta chain was obtained from a study of T cells after yellow fever vaccination. Study-wide findings and caveats: Secondary responses were weaker yet peaked faster, day 5 versus 15.

The germline CDR1 and CDR2 sequences are SGHDN and FVKESK. This CDR3 spans 13 amino acids. Trimming cost V 8 bases and J 3 bases; bases outside gene matches: 7. Notes on this clonotype: The antigen remains unidentified.

By 5'RACE template switching, TCR cDNA was produced, with a universal primer site and UMIs added in the process. TCRdb reprocessed the 5' RACE reads via MiXCR and lists one record per CDR3 protein. The table includes hundreds of thousands of distinct CDR3 sequences, around a tenth detected once. This TCR was sampled from a man aged 18 to 29 who received the YFV17D yellow fever vaccine. This chain connects TRBV14 to TRBJ2-7; 7 bases align to TRBD1. The sample consisted of PBMCs, taken on the day of the first yellow fever vaccination. This CDR3 is CASGRDRNYEQYV. CDR3 nucleotide sequence: TGTGCCAGCGGCCGGGACAGAAACTACGAGCAGTACGTC.